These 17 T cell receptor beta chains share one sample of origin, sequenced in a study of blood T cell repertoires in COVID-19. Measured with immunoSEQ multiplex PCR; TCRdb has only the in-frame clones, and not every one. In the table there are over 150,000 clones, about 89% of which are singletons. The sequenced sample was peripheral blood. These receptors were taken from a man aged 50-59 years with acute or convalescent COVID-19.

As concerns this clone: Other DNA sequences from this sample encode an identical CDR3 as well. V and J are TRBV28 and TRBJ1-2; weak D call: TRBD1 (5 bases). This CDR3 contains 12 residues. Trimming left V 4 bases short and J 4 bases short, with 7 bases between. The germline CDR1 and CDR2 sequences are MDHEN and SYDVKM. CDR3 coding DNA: TGTGCCAGCAGTTCTGACAGCTATGGCTACACCTTC. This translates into CASSSDSYGYTF.

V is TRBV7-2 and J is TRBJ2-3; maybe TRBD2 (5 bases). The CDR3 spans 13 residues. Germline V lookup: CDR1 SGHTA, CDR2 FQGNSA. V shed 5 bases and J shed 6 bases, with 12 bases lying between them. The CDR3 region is CASSDRTGDTQYF. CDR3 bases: TGTGCCAGCAGCGATCGAACGGGGGATACGCAGTATTTT.

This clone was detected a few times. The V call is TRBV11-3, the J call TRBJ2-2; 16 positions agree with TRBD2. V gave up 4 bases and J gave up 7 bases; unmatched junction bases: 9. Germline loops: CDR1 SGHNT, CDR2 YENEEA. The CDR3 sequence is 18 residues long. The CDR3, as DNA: TGTGCCAGCAGCTCGGGGACTAGCGGGAGGGATGCTGGCGGGGAGCTGTTTTTT. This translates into CASSSGTSGRDAGGELFF.

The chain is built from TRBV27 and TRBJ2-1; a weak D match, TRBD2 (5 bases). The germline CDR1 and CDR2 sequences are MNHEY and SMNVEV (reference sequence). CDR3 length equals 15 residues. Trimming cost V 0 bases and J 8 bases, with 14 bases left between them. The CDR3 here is CASSLSVLGNDEQFF. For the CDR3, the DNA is TGTGCCAGCAGTTTATCGGTACTAGGAAACGATGAGCAGTTCTTC.

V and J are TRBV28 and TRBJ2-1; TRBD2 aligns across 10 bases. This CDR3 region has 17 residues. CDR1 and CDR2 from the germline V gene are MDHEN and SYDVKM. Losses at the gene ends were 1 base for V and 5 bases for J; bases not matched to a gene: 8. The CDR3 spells CASSLSPLAGEDNEQFF. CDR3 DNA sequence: TGTGCCAGCAGTTTATCCCCCCTAGCGGGAGAGGACAATGAGCAGTTCTTC.

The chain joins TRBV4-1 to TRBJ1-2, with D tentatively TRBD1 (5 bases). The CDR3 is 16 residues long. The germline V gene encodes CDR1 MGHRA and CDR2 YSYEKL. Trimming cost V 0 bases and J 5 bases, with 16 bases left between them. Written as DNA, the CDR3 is TGCGCCAGCAGCCAAGATGAATACAGGCTGGCGTATGGCTACACCTTC. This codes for CASSQDEYRLAYGYTF.

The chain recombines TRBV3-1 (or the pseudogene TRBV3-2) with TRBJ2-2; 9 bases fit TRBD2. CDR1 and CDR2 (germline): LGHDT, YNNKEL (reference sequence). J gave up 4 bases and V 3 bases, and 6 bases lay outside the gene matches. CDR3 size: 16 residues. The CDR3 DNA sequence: TGTGCCAGCAGCCACTCCGGGACTAGCATCACCGGGGAGCTGTTTTTT. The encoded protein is CASSHSGTSITGELFF.

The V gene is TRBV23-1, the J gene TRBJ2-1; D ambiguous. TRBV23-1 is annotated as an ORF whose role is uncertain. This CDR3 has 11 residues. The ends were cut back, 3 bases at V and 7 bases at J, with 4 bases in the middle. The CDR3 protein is CASSHRNEQFF. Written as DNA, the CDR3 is TGCGCCAGCAGTCATCGTAATGAGCAGTTCTTC.

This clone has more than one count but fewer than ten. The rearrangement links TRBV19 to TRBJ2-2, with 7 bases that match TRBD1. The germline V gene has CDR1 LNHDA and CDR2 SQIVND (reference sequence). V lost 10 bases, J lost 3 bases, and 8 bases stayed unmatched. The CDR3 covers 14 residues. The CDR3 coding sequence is TGTGCCACCAGACAGGGCGAATACACCGGGGAGCTGTTTTTT. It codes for CATRQGEYTGELFF.

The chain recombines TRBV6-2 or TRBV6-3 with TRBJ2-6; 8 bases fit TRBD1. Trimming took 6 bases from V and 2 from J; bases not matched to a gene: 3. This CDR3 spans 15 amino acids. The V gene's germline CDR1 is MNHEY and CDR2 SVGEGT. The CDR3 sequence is CASSPDRAGANVLTF. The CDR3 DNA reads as TGTGCCAGCAGCCCGGACAGGGCTGGGGCCAACGTCCTGACTTTC.

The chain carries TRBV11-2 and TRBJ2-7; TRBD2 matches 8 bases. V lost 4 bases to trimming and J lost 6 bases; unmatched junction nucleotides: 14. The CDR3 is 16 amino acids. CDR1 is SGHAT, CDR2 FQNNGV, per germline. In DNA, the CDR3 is TGTGCCAGCAGCTCAACGGGAGGGCTGACCTCCGTCGAGCAGTACTTC. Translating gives CASSSTGGLTSVEQYF.

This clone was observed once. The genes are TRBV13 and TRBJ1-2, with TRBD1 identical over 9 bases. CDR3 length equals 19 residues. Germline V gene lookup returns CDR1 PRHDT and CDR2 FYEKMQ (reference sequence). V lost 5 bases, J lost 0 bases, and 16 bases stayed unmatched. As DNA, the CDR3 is TGTGCCAGCAGCCCTATATCCCGGGACAGGGTACGAGCTAACTATGGCTACACCTTC. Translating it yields CASSPISRDRVRANYGYTF.

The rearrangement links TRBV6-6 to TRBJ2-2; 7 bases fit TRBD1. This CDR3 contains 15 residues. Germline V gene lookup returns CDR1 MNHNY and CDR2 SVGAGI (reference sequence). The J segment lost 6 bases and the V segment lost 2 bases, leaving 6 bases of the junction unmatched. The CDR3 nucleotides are TGTGCCAGCAGTTACGGGACAGAAGGATCCGGGGAGCTGTTTTTT. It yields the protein CASSYGTEGSGELFF.

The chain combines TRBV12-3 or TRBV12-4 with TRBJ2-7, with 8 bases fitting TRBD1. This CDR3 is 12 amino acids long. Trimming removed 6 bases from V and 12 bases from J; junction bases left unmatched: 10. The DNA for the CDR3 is TGTGCCAGCAGCACAAGCAGGGGGCCATCGTACGTC. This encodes CASSTSRGPSYV.

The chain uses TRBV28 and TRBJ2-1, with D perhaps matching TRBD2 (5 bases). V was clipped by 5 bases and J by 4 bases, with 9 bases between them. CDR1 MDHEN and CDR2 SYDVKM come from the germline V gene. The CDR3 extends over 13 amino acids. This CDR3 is CASSTGLYNEQFF. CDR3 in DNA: TGTGCCAGCAGTACCGGACTTTACAATGAGCAGTTCTTC.

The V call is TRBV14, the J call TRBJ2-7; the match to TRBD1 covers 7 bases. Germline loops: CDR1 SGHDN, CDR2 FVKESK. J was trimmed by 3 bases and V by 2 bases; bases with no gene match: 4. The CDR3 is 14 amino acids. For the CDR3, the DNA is TGTGCCAGCAGCCAAACAGGGGCCCTCTACGAGCAGTACTTC. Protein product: CASSQTGALYEQYF.

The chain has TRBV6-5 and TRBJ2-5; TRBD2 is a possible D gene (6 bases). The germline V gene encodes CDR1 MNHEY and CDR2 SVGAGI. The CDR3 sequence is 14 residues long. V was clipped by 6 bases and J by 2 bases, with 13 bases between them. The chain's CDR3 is CASRAGGVQETQYF. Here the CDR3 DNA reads TGTGCCAGCAGGGCCGGAGGGGTGCAAGAGACCCAGTACTTC.